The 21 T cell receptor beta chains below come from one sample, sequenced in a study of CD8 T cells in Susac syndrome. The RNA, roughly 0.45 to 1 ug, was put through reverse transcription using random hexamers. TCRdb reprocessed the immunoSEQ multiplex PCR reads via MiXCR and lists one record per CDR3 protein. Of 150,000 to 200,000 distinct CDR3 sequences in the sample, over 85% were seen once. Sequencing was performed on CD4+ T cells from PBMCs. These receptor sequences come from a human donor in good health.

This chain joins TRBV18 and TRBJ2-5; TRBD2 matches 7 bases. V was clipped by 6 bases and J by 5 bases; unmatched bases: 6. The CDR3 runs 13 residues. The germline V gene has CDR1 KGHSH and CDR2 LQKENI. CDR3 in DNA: TGTGCCAGCTCGCGGGGGACCGCGGAGACCCAGTACTTC. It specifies CASSRGTAETQYF.

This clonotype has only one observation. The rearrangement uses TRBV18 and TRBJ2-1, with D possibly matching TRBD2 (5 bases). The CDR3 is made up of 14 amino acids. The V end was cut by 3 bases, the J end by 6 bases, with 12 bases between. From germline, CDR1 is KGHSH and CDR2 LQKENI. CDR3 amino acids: CASSPPSSSNEQFF. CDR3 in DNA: TGTGCCAGCTCACCTCCCTCTAGCTCCAATGAGCAGTTCTTC. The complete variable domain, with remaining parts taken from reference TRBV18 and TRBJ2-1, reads NAGVMQNPRHLVRRRGQEARLRCSPMKGHSHVYWYRQLPEEGLKFMVYLQKENIIDESGMPKERFSAEFPKEGPSILRIQQVVRGDSAAYFCASSPPSSSNEQFFGPGTRLTVL.

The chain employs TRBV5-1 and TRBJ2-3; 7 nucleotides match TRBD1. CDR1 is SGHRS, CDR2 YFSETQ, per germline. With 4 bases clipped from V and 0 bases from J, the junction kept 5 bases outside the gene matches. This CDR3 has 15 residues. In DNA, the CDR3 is TGCGCCAGCAGCAGGACAGGAATGAGCACAGATACGCAGTATTTT. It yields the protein CASSRTGMSTDTQYF.

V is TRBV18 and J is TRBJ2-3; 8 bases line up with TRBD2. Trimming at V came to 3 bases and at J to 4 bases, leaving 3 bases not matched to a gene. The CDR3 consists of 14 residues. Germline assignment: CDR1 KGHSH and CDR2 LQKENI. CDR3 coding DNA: TGTGCCAGCTCACCGAGGACTAGCTCAGATACGCAGTATTTT. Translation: CASSPRTSSDTQYF. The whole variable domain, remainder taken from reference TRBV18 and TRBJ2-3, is NAGVMQNPRHLVRRRGQEARLRCSPMKGHSHVYWYRQLPEEGLKFMVYLQKENIIDESGMPKERFSAEFPKEGPSILRIQQVVRGDSAAYFCASSPRTSSDTQYFGPGTRLTVL.

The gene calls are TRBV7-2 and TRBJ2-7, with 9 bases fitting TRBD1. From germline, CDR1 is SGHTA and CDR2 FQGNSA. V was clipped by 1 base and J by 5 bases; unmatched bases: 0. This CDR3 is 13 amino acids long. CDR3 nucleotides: TGTGCCAGCAGCTTAGACAGGGGGCACGAGCAGTACTTC. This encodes CASSLDRGHEQYF.

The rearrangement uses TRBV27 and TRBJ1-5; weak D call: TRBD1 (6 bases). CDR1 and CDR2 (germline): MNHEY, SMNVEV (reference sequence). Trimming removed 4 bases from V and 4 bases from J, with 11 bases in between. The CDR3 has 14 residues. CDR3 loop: CASSSRTDNQPQHF. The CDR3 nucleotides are TGTGCCAGCAGTTCAAGGACAGATAATCAGCCCCAGCATTTT.

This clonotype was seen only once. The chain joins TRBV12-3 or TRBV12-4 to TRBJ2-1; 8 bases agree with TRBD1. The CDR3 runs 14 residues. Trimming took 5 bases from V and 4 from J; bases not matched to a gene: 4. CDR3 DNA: TGTGCCAGCAGTCCGGGACAGGCGTACAATGAGCAGTTCTTC. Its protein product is CASSPGQAYNEQFF.

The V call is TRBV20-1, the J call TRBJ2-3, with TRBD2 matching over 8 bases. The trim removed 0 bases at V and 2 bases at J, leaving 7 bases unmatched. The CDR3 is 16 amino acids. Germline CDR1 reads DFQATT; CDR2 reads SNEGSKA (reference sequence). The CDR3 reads CSARDPGRGATDTQYF. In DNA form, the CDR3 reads TGCAGTGCTAGAGATCCAGGGCGGGGGGCCACAGATACGCAGTATTTT.

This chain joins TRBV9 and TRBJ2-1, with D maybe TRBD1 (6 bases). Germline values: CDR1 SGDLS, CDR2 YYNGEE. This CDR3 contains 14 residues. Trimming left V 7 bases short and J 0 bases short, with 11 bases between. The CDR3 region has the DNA TGTGCCAGCTCGGACAGCATCTCCTACAATGAGCAGTTCTTC. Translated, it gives CASSDSISYNEQFF.

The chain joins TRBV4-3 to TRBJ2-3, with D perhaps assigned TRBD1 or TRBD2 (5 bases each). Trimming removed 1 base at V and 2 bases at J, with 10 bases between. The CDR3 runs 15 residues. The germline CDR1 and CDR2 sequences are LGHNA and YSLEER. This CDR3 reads CASSQGNGATDTQYF. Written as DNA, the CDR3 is TGCGCCAGCAGCCAAGGAAACGGGGCCACAGATACGCAGTATTTT.

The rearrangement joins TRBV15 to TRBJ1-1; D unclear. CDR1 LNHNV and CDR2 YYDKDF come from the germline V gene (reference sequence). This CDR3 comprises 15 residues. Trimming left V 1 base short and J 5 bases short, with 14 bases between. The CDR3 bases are TGTGCCACCAGCAGAGGTTCGGGGTCTGGGACTGAAGCTTTCTTT. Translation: CATSRGSGSGTEAFF.

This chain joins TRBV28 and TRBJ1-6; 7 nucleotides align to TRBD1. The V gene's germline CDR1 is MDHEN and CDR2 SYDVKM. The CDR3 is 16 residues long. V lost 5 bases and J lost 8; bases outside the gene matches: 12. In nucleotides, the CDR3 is TGTGCCAGCAGTACGCTGGACAGGCTGATTGATTCACCCCTCCACTTT. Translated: CASSTLDRLIDSPLHF.

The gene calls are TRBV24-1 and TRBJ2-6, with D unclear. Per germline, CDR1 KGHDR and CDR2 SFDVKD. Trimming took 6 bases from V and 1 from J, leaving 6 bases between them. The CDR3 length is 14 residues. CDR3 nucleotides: TGTGCCACCAGTCCCGGATCTGGGGCCAACGTCCTGACTTTC. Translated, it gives CATSPGSGANVLTF.

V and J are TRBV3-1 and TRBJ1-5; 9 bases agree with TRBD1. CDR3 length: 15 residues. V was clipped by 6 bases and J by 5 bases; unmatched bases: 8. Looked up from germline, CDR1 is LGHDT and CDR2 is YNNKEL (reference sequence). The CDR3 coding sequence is TGTGCCAGCAGTCATCGGACAGGGGAGGATCAGCCCCAGCATTTT. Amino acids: CASSHRTGEDQPQHF.

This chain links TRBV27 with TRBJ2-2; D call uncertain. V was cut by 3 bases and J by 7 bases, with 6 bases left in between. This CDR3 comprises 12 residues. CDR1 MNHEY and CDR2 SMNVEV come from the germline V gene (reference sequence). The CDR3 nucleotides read TGTGCCAGCAGTTTTCCCGGCGGGGAGCTGTTTTTT. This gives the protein CASSFPGGELFF.

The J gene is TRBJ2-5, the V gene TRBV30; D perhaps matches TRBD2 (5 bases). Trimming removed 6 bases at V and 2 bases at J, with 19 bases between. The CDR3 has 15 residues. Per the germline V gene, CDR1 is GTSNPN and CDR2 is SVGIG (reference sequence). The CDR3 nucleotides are TGTGCCTGCAGTCTCGGGCTAGCTGGTCAAGAGACCCAGTACTTC. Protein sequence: CACSLGLAGQETQYF.

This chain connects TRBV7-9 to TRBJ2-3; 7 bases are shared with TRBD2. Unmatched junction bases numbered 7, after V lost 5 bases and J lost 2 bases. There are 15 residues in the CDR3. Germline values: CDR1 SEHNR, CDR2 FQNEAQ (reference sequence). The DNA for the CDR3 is TGTGCCAGCAGCGGCATCACTAGCGCCACAGATACGCAGTATTTT. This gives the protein CASSGITSATDTQYF.

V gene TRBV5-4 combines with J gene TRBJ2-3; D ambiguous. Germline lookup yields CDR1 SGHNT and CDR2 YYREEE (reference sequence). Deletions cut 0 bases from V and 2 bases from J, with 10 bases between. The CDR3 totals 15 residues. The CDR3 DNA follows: TGTGCCAGCAGCTTGGTCACGGATAACACAGATACGCAGTATTTT. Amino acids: CASSLVTDNTDTQYF.

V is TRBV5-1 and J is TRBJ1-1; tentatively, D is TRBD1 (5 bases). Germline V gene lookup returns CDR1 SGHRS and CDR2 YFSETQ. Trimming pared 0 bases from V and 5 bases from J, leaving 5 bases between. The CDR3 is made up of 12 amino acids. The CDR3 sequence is CASSLEGTEAFF. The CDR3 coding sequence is TGCGCCAGCAGCTTGGAGGGGACTGAAGCTTTCTTT.

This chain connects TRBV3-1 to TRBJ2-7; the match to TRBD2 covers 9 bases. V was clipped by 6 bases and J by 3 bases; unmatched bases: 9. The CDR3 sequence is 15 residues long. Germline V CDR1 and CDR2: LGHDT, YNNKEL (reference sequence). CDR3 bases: TGTGCCAGCAGAGACTCCGGGACTAGCAACTACGAGCAGTACTTC. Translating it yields CASRDSGTSNYEQYF.

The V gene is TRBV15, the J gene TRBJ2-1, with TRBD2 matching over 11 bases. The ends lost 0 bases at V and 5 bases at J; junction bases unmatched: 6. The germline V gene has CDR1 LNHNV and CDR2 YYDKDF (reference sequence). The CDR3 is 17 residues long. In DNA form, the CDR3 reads TGTGCCACCAGCAGAGAACTAGCGGGGGATGCTCACAATGAGCAGTTCTTC. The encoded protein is CATSRELAGDAHNEQFF.